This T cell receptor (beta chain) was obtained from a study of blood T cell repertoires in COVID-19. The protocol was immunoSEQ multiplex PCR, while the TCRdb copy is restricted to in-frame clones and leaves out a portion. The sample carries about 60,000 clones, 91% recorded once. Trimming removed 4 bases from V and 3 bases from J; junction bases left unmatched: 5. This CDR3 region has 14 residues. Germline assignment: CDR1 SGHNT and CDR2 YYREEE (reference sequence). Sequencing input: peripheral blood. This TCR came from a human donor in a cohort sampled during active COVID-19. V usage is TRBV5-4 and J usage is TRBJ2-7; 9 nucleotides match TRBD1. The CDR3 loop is CASSPRTGDYEQYF. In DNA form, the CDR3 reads TGTGCCAGCAGCCCCCGGACAGGGGACTACGAGCAGTACTTC.